The sequence of this TCR beta chain was determined in a study of shared clonotypes between healthy human individuals. About the research overall: Each donor contributed plates that comprised three CD4 naive, three CD4 memory, two CD8 naive and one CD8 memory.

V lost 1 base and J lost 5; bases outside the gene matches: 4. The CDR3 runs to 14 residues. Looked up from germline, CDR1 is SEHNR and CDR2 is FQNEAQ (reference sequence). Deep level was the assay's run setting. Data came from immunoSEQ multiplex PCR; TCRdb stores just in-frame clones and leaves some out. The sample contains about 2 million clones, 85% to 95% of which appear only once. Study conclusions and caveats: Larger estimated richness was generally seen in naive subsets than in memory subsets.

The split of CD4+ cells yielded CD45RA+ naive and CD45RA-negative memory subsets. On this clone itself: Its antigen is undetermined.

The chain combines TRBV7-9 with TRBJ1-2; 7 bases match TRBD1. Material for sequencing was naive CD4+ T cells sorted from blood. Regarding subset: CD45RA+ positively selected. This clonotype was sampled from a young man in good health. The CDR3 DNA is TGTGCCAGCAGCTTAGATGGGACAGTGTATGGCTACACCTTC. Encoded protein: CASSLDGTVYGYTF.